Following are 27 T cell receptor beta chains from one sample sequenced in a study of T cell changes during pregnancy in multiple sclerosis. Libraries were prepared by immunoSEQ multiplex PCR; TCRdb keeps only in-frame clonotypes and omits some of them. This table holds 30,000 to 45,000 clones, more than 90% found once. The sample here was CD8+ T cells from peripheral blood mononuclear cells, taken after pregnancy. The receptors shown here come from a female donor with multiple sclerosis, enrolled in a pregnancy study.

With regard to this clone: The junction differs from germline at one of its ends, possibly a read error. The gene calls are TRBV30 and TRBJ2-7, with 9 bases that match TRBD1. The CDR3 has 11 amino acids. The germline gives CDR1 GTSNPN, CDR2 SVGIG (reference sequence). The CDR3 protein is CAWRGLDRGHF. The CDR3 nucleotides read TGTGCCTGGAGGGGGCTGGACAGGGGTCACTTC.

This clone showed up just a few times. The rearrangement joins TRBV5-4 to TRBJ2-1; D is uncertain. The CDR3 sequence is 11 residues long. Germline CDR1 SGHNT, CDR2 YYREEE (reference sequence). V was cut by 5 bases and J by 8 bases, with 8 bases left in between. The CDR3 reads CASRRADEQFF. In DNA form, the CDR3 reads TGTGCCAGCAGGAGAGCCGATGAGCAGTTCTTC.

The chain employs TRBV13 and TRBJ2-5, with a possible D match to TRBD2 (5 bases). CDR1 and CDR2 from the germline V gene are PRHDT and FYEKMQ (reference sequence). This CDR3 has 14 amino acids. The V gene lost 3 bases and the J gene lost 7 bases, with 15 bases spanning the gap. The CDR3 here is CASSFGLADRTQYF. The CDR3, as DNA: TGTGCCAGCAGCTTCGGGCTAGCTGATCGGACCCAGTACTTC. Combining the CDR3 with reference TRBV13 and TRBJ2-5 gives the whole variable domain AAGVIQSPRHLIKEKRETATLKCYPIPRHDTVYWYQQGPGQDPQFLISFYEKMQSDKGSIPDRFSAQQFSDYHSELNMSSLELGDSALYFCASSFGLADRTQYFGPGTRLLVL.

This chain's CDR3 is CASSTRERWTGELFF. The CDR3 DNA is TGTGCCAGCAGCACTAGGGAGAGGTGGACCGGGGAGCTGTTTTTT. The chain employs TRBV28 and TRBJ2-2; possible D gene TRBD2, 5 bases. Deletions cut 6 bases from V and 5 bases from J, with 16 bases between. The CDR3 spans 15 residues. Germline loops: CDR1 MDHEN, CDR2 SYDVKM.

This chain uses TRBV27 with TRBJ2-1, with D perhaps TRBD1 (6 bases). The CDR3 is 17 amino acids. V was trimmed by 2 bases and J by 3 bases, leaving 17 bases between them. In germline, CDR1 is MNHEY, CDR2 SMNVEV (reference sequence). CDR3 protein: CASSLQPVQGGYNEQFF. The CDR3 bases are TGTGCCAGCAGTTTACAACCAGTACAAGGGGGCTACAATGAGCAGTTCTTC.

The CDR3 here is CASSLRLAGGGETQYF. As DNA, the CDR3 is TGTGCCAGCAGCCTTAGACTAGCGGGAGGAGGGGAGACCCAGTACTTC. The chain carries TRBV14 and TRBJ2-5, with 13 bases matching TRBD2. V shed 4 bases, J shed 5 bases, and the junction held 7 bases outside the gene matches. Germline CDR1 and CDR2: SGHDN and FVKESK. The CDR3 is made up of 16 amino acids.

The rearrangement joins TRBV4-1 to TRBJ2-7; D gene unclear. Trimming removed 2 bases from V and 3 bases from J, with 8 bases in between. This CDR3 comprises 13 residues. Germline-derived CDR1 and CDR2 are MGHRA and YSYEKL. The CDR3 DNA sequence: TGCGCCAGCAGCCAAAGCGCGAGCTACGAGCAGTACTTC. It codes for CASSQSASYEQYF.

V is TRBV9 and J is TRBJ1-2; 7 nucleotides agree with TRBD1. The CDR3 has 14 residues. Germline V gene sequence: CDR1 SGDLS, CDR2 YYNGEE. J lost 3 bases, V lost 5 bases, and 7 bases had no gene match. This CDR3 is CASRGQASHYGYTF. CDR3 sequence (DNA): TGTGCCAGCAGAGGACAGGCTTCTCACTATGGCTACACCTTC.

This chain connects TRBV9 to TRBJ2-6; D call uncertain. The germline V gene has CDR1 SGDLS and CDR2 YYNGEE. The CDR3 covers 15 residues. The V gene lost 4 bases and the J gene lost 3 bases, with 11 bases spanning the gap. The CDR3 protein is CASSPSGGGANVLTF. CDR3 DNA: TGTGCCAGCAGCCCTTCTGGCGGTGGGGCCAACGTCCTGACTTTC. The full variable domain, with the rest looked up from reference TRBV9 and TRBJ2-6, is DSGVTQTPKHLITATGQRVTLRCSPRSGDLSVYWYQQSLDQGLQFLIQYYNGEERAKGNILERFSAQQFPDLHSELNLSSLELGDSALYFCASSPSGGGANVLTFGAGSRLTVL.

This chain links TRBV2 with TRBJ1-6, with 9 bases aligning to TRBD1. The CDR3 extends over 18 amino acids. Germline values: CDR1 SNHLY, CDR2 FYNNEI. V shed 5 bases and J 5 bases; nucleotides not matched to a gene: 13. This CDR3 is CASSRTTSQGANNSPLHF. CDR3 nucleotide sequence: TGTGCCAGCAGTCGCACTACCTCACAGGGGGCGAATAATTCACCCCTCCACTTT.

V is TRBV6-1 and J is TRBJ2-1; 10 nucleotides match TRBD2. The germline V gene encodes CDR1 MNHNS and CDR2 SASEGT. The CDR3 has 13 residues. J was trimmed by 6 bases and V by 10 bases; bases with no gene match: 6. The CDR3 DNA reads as TGTGCCACCAGCGGGAGGGCCGGCAATGAGCAGTTCTTC. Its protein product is CATSGRAGNEQFF.

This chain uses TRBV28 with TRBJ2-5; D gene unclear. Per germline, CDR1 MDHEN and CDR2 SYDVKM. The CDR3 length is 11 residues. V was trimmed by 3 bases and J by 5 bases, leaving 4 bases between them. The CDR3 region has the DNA TGTGCCAGCAGTTTTCTCGAGACCCAGTACTTC. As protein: CASSFLETQYF.

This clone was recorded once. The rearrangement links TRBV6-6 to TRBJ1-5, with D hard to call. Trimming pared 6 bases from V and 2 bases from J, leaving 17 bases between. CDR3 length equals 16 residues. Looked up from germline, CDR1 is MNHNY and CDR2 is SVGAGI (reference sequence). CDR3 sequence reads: CASRSGSLLGNQPQHF. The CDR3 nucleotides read TGTGCCAGCAGGTCCGGGTCACTCTTAGGCAATCAGCCCCAGCATTTT.

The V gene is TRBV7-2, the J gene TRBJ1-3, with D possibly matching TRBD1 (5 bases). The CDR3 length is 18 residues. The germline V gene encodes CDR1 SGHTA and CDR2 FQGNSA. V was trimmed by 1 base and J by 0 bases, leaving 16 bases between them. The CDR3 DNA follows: TGTGCCAGCAGCTTAGTGGGGTGGGGCAGAAACTCTGGAAACACCATATATTTT. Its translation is CASSLVGWGRNSGNTIYF.

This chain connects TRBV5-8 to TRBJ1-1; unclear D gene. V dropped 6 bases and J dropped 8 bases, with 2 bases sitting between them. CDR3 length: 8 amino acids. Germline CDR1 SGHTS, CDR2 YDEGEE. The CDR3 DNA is TGTGCCAGCACAGAAGCTTTCTTT. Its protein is CASTEAFF. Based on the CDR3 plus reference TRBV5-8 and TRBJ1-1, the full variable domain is EAGVTQSPTHLIKTRGQQATLRCSPISGHTSVYWYQQALGLGLQFLLWYDEGEERNRGNFPPRFSGRQFPNYSSELNVNALELEDSALYLCASTEAFFGQGTRLTVV.

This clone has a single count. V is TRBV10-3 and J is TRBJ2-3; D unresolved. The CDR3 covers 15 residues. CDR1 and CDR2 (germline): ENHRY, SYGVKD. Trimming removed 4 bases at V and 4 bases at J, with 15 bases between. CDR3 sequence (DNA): TGTGCCATCAGTGTGAGGAGTGCACGCCCAGATACGCAGTATTTT. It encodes CAISVRSARPDTQYF.

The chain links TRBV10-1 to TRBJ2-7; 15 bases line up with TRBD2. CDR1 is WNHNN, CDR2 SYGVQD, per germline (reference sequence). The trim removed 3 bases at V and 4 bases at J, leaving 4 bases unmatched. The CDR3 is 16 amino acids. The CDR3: CASSDGTSGRRYEQYF. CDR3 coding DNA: TGCGCCAGCAGTGATGGGACTAGCGGGAGGAGGTACGAGCAGTACTTC.

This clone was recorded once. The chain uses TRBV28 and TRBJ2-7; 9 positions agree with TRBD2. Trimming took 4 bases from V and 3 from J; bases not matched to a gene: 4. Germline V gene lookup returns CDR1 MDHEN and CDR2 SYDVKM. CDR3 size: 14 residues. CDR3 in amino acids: CASSWRGGLYEQYF. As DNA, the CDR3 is TGTGCCAGCAGTTGGCGGGGGGGGCTCTACGAGCAGTACTTC.

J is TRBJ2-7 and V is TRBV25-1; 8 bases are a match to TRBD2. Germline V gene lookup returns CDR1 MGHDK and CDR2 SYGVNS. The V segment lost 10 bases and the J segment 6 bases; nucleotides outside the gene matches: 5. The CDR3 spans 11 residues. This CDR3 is CATSGGSEQYF. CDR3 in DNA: TGTGCCACCTCGGGGGGGAGCGAGCAGTACTTC.

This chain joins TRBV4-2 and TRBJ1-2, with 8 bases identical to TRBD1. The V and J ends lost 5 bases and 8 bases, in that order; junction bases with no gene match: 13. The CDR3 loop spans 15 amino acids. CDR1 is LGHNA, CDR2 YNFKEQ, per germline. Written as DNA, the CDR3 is TGTGCCAGCAGCTCTCGGGACAGGACGGGGGAAGGCTACACCTTC. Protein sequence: CASSSRDRTGEGYTF.

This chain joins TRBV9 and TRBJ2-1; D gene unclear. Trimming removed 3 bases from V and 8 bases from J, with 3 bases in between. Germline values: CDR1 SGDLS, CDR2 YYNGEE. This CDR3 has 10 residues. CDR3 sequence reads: CASSGDEQFF. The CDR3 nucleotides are TGTGCCAGCAGCGGAGATGAGCAGTTCTTC.

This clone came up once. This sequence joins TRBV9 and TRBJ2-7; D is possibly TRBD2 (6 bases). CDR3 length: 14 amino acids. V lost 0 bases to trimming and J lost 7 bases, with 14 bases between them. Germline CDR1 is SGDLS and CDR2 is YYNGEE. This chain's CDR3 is CASSVDGGGREQYF. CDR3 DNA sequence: TGTGCCAGCAGCGTAGACGGGGGAGGTCGTGAGCAGTACTTC.

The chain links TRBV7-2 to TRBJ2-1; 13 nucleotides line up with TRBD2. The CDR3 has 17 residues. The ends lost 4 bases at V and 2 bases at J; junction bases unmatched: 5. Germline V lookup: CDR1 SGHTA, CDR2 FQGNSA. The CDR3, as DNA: TGTGCCAGCAGCTGGACTAGCGGGGGACCCCCCTACAATGAGCAGTTCTTC. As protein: CASSWTSGGPPYNEQFF.

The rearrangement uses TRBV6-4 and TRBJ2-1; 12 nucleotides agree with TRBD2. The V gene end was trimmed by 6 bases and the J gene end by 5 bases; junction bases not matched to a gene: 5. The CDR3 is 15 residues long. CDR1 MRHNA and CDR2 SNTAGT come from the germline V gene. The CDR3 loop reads CASSRLAGEHNEQFF. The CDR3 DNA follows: TGTGCCAGCAGCCGACTAGCGGGGGAGCACAATGAGCAGTTCTTC.

The CDR3 protein is CASTAGGYGYTF. For the CDR3, the DNA is TGTGCCAGCACCGCTGGGGGCTACGGCTACACCTTC. V usage is TRBV6-5 and J usage is TRBJ1-2; D perhaps matches TRBD1 (6 bases). The CDR3 loop spans 12 amino acids. CDR1 is MNHEY and CDR2 is SVGAGI in the germline V gene. Trimming stripped 7 bases from V and 8 bases from J, with 14 bases between.

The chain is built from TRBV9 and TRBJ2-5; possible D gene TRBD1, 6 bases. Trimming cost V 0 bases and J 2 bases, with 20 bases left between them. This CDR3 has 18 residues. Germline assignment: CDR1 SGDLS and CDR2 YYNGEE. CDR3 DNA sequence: TGTGCCAGCAGCGTAGAGGGACAAGCGATAGCCCTACAAGAGACCCAGTACTTC. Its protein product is CASSVEGQAIALQETQYF.

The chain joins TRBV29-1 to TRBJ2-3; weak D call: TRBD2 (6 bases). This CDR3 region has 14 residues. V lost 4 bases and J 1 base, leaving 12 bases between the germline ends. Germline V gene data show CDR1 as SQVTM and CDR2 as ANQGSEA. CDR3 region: CSVAFAGRTDTQYF. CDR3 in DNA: TGCAGCGTTGCCTTTGCGGGGCGCACAGATACGCAGTATTTT.